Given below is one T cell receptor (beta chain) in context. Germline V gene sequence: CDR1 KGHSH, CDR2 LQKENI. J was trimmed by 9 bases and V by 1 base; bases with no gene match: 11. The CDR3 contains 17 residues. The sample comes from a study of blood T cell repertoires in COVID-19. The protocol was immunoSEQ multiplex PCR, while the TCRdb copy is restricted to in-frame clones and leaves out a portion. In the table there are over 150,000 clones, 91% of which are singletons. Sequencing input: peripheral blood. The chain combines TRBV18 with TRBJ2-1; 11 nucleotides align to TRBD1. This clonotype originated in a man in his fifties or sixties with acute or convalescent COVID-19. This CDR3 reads CASSPRLRGQGEAEQFF. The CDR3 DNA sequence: TGTGCCAGCTCACCACGCTTGAGGGGACAGGGGGAGGCTGAGCAGTTCTTC.